This TCR beta chain was profiled in a study of cytotoxic CD8 clonotypes in ibrutinib-treated CLL listed by TCRdb under 2021. In terms of the full investigation: In this cohort, about 16 patients were treatment-naive and ten to twelve were relapsed/refractory, while some 18 had unmutated IGHV. Response samples were obtained after a median of 12 months of treatment, with a range of roughly 6 to 40 months. Responses were partial in roughly 24 patients and complete in 2; after median approximately 67 months follow-up, around 14 stayed in remission and approximately 12 progressed. Cryopreserved peripheral blood mononuclear cells were collected at three points: before therapy, at response, and at either sustained remission or disease progression. Samples averaged around 280,000 productive templates and tens of thousands of productive rearrangements. Of the 70 to 100 people in the trial, approximately 26 had longitudinal samples available.

From V the trimming removes 5 bases and from J it removes 3 bases, while the gene matches leave 3 bases of the junction unaccounted for. The CDR3, from cysteine to phenylalanine, totals 14 residues. Only CDR3 DNA is held: 42 bases, read in frame from base 1. The germline V gene (reference sequence) supplies CDR1 PRHDT and CDR2 FYEKMQ. General conclusions and limits of the study: Public clonotypes were rare and either contracted or stayed stable during treatment, and the rise in clonality at ibrutinib response reflected the expansion of private clonotypes. Sustained-remission and progressing patients did not have matched sampling times, and lymph node repertoires were not examined. Clonality rose at ibrutinib response, remained stable during sustained remission, and dropped back toward baseline at progression. At baseline, clonality was higher than in age-matched healthy donors and showed a strong correlation with circulating CD8+ T-cell counts.

In the case of this clone: It lacks a known antigen. No base quality values were provided; no much bigger clone lies one nucleotide off.

Roughly 2 micrograms of genomic DNA were extracted from cryopreserved PBMCs for TCR beta library preparation. High-throughput TCR beta sequencing was performed on longitudinal blood samples from CLL patients receiving ibrutinib monotherapy. The patients were enrolled in a single-center, open-label phase 2 trial of ibrutinib monotherapy. The goal of deep resolution MiSeq sequencing was a depth between 1 in 1 million and 1 in 200,000 T cells, and coverage averaged 10x per clonotype. The immunoSEQ hsTCRB Kit was used to generate the TCR beta libraries. Per the authors' processing: Data were analyzed with ImmunoSEQ Data Assistant and ImmunoSEQ Analyzer, with V, D and J genes assigned per IMGT definitions. Clonality, with values ranging from 0 to 1, was calculated as one minus the normalized Shannon entropy of productive rearrangement frequencies. Public clonotype analysis was restricted to overrepresented clonotypes comprising at least 0.05% of each patient's repertoire. Repertoires from some 14 age-matched healthy donors in immuneACCESS were used as clonality controls. TCRdb took over this immuneACCESS table, retaining in-frame rearrangements with V and J assigned. Such tables are incomplete; in checked studies, under half of the missing clones stem from an unresolved V gene, and the remainder is unexplained. For V, J and clone size, that table is used; D and trimming come from the DNA. The sample includes 65,000 to 95,000 clones, with about 86% observed a single time. The ten largest clonotypes hold about 5.6% of the sample.

The sequences come from PBMCs, collected before ibrutinib treatment. Recombination connected TRBV13 to TRBJ2-7; TRBD1 matches 11 bases in the middle. This TCR was sampled from a human donor with chronic lymphocytic leukemia. The bases read TGTGCCAGCAGCCGGACAGGGGGCCGCTACGAGCAGTACTTC. It translates to CASSRTGGRYEQYF. The CDR3 plus the reference TRBV13 and TRBJ2-7 genes for the other parts give the full variable domain: AAGVIQSPRHLIKEKRETATLKCYPIPRHDTVYWYQQGPGQDPQFLISFYEKMQSDKGSIPDRFSAQQFSDYHSELNMSSLELGDSALYFCASSRTGGRYEQYFGPGTRLTVT.